The 21 T cell receptor beta chains below all came from one sample that was sequenced in a study of shared T cell receptors in the human thymus. This table comes from immunoSEQ multiplex PCR, and its TCRdb copy is limited to in-frame clones, with some not included. This sample has 450,000 to 650,000 clones; 75% to 85% occur once, and the top ten carry 0.01% to 0.015%. The data also belong to a second study, concerning human thymus T cells.

Source material: thymocytes. The origin of the receptors is a boy in the first two years of life with a congenital heart defect.

This chain joins TRBV4-3 and TRBJ1-4; D not certain. Germline lookup yields CDR1 LGHNA and CDR2 YSLEER. Trimming cost V 4 bases and J 4 bases, with 10 bases left between them. The CDR3 is 14 residues long. CDR3 coding DNA: TGCGCCAGCAGCCGCCGGGTCTATAATGAAAAACTGTTTTTT. Its protein is CASSRRVYNEKLFF.

The chain combines TRBV7-9 with TRBJ2-2; 8 bases match TRBD2. Germline CDR1 reads SEHNR; CDR2 reads FQNEAQ (reference sequence). This CDR3 is built from 16 residues. Germline trimming cut 10 bases from V and 6 bases from J; bases unmatched to any gene: 16. Written as DNA, the CDR3 is TGTGCCACCTCCAGGAGCGGGAGATTTTTGGCCGGGGAGCTGTTTTTT. Translated: CATSRSGRFLAGELFF.

The table lists this clone with a count of one. The rearrangement uses TRBV5-4 and TRBJ2-7, with TRBD2 matching over 8 bases. The CDR3 runs to 15 residues. The junction had 6 bases not matched to a gene; V was cut back by 2 bases and J by 2 bases. Germline values: CDR1 SGHNT, CDR2 YYREEE (reference sequence). CDR3 DNA: TGTGCCAGCAGCTTTGAAGCGGGAGAGACCTACGAGCAGTACTTC. It is translated as CASSFEAGETYEQYF.

On this clone: Within the sample, other DNA sequences also encode this same CDR3. The chain employs TRBV11-3 and TRBJ2-7; 10 nucleotides match TRBD2. Trimming took 1 base from V and 1 from J; bases not matched to a gene: 1. Germline values: CDR1 SGHNT, CDR2 YENEEA. This CDR3 spans 15 amino acids. The DNA of the CDR3 is TGTGCCAGCAGCTTAGTACTAGCGGGGTCCTACGAGCAGTACTTC. This gives the protein CASSLVLAGSYEQYF.

The chain is built from TRBV2 and TRBJ2-7; 10 bases are shared with TRBD2. The CDR3 loop spans 16 amino acids. The ends lost 6 bases at V and 4 bases at J; junction bases unmatched: 12. Germline CDR1 SNHLY, CDR2 FYNNEI. The CDR3 sequence: CASRGGPSGSRYEQYF. The CDR3 nucleotides read TGTGCCAGCAGAGGCGGGCCTAGCGGGAGCAGGTACGAGCAGTACTTC.

The chain employs TRBV23-1 and TRBJ2-7; TRBD2 agrees at 7 bases. TRBV23-1 is classed as an ORF, of uncertain function. The CDR3 is made up of 16 amino acids. The junction had 9 bases not matched to a gene; V was cut back by 4 bases and J by 0 bases. The CDR3 here is CASSRSSGARSYEQYF. DNA of the CDR3: TGCGCCAGCAGTCGTTCTAGCGGAGCCCGCTCCTACGAGCAGTACTTC.

This clone occurred a few times. The chain is built from TRBV6-6 and TRBJ2-7; unclear D gene. Germline CDR1 and CDR2: MNHNY and SVGAGI (reference sequence). Trimming cost V 9 bases and J 5 bases, with 8 bases left between them. The CDR3 is 10 amino acids. This chain's CDR3 is CARRTDEQYF. CDR3 sequence (DNA): TGTGCCAGGAGAACTGACGAGCAGTACTTC.

V and J are TRBV28 and TRBJ2-1; D possibly corresponds to TRBD2 (5 bases). The V gene lost 6 bases and the J gene lost 10 bases, with 16 bases spanning the gap. Germline lookup yields CDR1 MDHEN and CDR2 SYDVKM. The CDR3 totals 13 residues. The CDR3 spells CASSYSALYEQFF. The CDR3 region has the DNA TGTGCCAGCAGCTATAGCGCCCTCTACGAGCAGTTCTTC.

This chain links TRBV4-1 with TRBJ2-1; weak D call: TRBD2 (5 bases). Trimming pared 0 bases from V and 3 bases from J, leaving 15 bases between. The CDR3 consists of 17 residues. Germline V gene lookup returns CDR1 MGHRA and CDR2 YSYEKL. CDR3 bases: TGCGCCAGCAGCCAAGATCCTCGGAGAGAGGGCTACAATGAGCAGTTCTTC. It specifies CASSQDPRREGYNEQFF.

The rearrangement joins TRBV4-3 to TRBJ1-3; D possibly corresponds to TRBD1 (5 bases). V was trimmed by 3 bases and J by 8 bases, leaving 20 bases between them. In germline, CDR1 is LGHNA, CDR2 YSLEER. CDR3 length equals 16 residues. CDR3: CASSHFSPGREDTIYF. In DNA, the CDR3 is TGCGCCAGCAGCCACTTCTCACCAGGGAGGGAGGACACCATATATTTT.

This chain uses TRBV10-3 with TRBJ2-3; 9 nucleotides agree with TRBD2. The CDR3 loop spans 15 amino acids. The germline V gene encodes CDR1 ENHRY and CDR2 SYGVKD. Trimming took 2 bases from V and 0 from J; bases not matched to a gene: 0. The CDR3 is CAISETSGSTDTQYF. CDR3 coding DNA: TGTGCCATCAGTGAGACTAGCGGGAGCACAGATACGCAGTATTTT.

This sequence joins TRBV27 and TRBJ2-6; 9 positions agree with TRBD1. J lost 1 base, V lost 5 bases, and 6 bases had no gene match. This CDR3 has 17 amino acids. Germline CDR1 reads MNHEY; CDR2 reads SMNVEV (reference sequence). Here the CDR3 reads CASSTGQGASGANVLTF. The CDR3 nucleotides read TGTGCCAGCAGTACGGGACAGGGTGCGTCTGGGGCCAACGTCCTGACTTTC. Based on the CDR3 plus reference TRBV27 and TRBJ2-6, the full variable domain is EAQVTQNPRYLITVTGKKLTVTCSQNMNHEYMSWYRQDPGLGLRQIYYSMNVEVTDKGDVPEGYKVSRKEKRNFPLILESPSPNQTSLYFCASSTGQGASGANVLTFGAGSRLTVL.

The chain links TRBV5-6 to TRBJ1-5, with D tentatively TRBD1 (6 bases). Germline CDR1 SGHDT, CDR2 YYEEEE. The CDR3 runs 14 residues. Trimming removed 4 bases at V and 6 bases at J, with 14 bases between. CDR3 loop: CASSLWVQGQPQHF. The CDR3 nucleotides read TGTGCCAGCAGCCTGTGGGTACAGGGTCAGCCCCAGCATTTT.

This rearrangement joins TRBV28 to TRBJ2-5, with TRBD1 as a possible D gene (6 bases). Near its end, the DNA agrees better with TRBJ2-7, so the J call may be wrong. The V gene's germline CDR1 is MDHEN and CDR2 SYDVKM. The CDR3 is made up of 16 amino acids. The CDR3 nucleotides are TGTGCCAGCAGTTTATCTACAGGGCCCGCTTCCTACGAGCAGTACTTC. Translating it yields CASSLSTGPASYEQYF.

The genes are TRBV25-1 and TRBJ2-3; 7 nucleotides align to TRBD2. J gave up 4 bases and V 3 bases, and 13 bases lay outside the gene matches. The germline V gene has CDR1 MGHDK and CDR2 SYGVNS. The CDR3 extends over 17 amino acids. CDR3 sequence (DNA): TGTGCCAGCAGTGACCCCACACAGCGGGACTCCCCAGATACGCAGTATTTT. This codes for CASSDPTQRDSPDTQYF.

The V call is TRBV4-3, the J call TRBJ1-1, with D possibly TRBD1 on 6 matching bases. Trimming stripped 3 bases from V and 5 bases from J, with 16 bases between. The CDR3 runs to 15 residues. Germline V gives CDR1 LGHNA, CDR2 YSLEER. CDR3 sequence: CASSQSDRTNTEAFF. The CDR3 DNA reads as TGCGCCAGCAGCCAGTCCGACAGGACGAATACTGAAGCTTTCTTT.

V gene TRBV2 combines with J gene TRBJ2-3, with D maybe TRBD2 (5 bases). V was clipped by 6 bases and J by 4 bases, with 11 bases between them. The V gene's germline CDR1 is SNHLY and CDR2 FYNNEI. The CDR3 sequence is 13 residues long. This chain's CDR3 is CASRSRGPDTQYF. The CDR3 DNA is TGTGCCAGCAGGTCTAGAGGGCCAGATACGCAGTATTTT. Supplemented by reference TRBV2 and TRBJ2-3, the full variable domain reads EPEVTQTPSHQVTQMGQEVILRCVPISNHLYFYWYRQILGQKVEFLVSFYNNEISEKSEIFDDQFSVERPDGSNFTLKIRSTKLEDSAMYFCASRSRGPDTQYFGPGTRLTVL.

V and J are TRBV12-5 and TRBJ2-5, with TRBD1 matching 8 bases. The germline V gene encodes CDR1 LGHNT and CDR2 FRNRAP. This CDR3 is 14 amino acids long. V was clipped by 5 bases and J by 5 bases; unmatched bases: 7. CDR3 nucleotides: TGTGCTAGTGGTGGCAGGGGGCAGGGGGAGACCCAGTACTTC. It is translated as CASGGRGQGETQYF.

The chain is built from TRBV4-2 and TRBJ1-5, with no clear D. Trimming removed 0 bases at V and 5 bases at J, with 8 bases between. The CDR3 length is 14 residues. The germline gives CDR1 LGHNA, CDR2 YNFKEQ. CDR3 in amino acids: CASSQEEGHQPQHF. The CDR3 DNA sequence: TGTGCCAGCAGCCAAGAGGAGGGTCATCAGCCCCAGCATTTT.

The chain recombines TRBV5-6 with TRBJ1-2; 7 nucleotides agree with TRBD1. This CDR3 spans 19 amino acids. With 0 bases clipped from V and 4 bases from J, the junction kept 18 bases outside the gene matches. CDR1 is SGHDT, CDR2 YYEEEE, per germline. Written as DNA, the CDR3 is TGTGCCAGCAGCTTGGGGGCCTTTACCGGGACAGCGAAAAGCTATGGCTACACCTTC. Amino acid sequence: CASSLGAFTGTAKSYGYTF.

The V gene is TRBV4-3, the J gene TRBJ2-7, with 9 bases aligning to TRBD1. The length of the CDR3 is 15 residues. Germline V gene data show CDR1 as LGHNA and CDR2 as YSLEER. V lost 0 bases and J lost 5; bases outside the gene matches: 5. CDR3 residues: CASSQDRTGVNEQYF. The CDR3 coding sequence is TGCGCCAGCAGCCAAGATCGGACAGGGGTAAACGAGCAGTACTTC.